The 18 T cell receptor beta chains below were found in one sample sequenced in a study of metastatic and nonmetastatic thyroid tumors. MiXCR re-clonotyped the PCR reads for TCRdb. The data contain 23,000 or so clones, around 20% of them seen just once; the ten biggest clones take up 25% to 30%. None of the patients had undergone any treatment ahead of thyroid surgery. Sequences were obtained from blood. The receptors stem from a male donor with papillary thyroid cancer or a benign thyroid nodule (not recorded which). Some clones in this sample may be carry-over from other donors' samples.

In its sample, this clone was seen many times. The chain joins TRBV5-5 to TRBJ2-1, with no clear D. The germline gives CDR1 SGHKS, CDR2 YYEKEE (reference sequence). This CDR3 contains 15 residues. Trimming stripped 4 bases from V and 5 bases from J, with 16 bases between. CDR3 loop: CASSKPADGNNEQFF. CDR3 in DNA: TGTGCCAGCAGCAAACCTGCGGACGGAAACAATGAGCAGTTCTTC.

This clone was seen at least ten times. CDR3 nucleotides: TGTGCCAGCAGCCAACAGGGGACATCATCACCCCTCCACTTT. Its translation is CASSQQGTSSPLHF. The J gene is TRBJ1-6, the V gene TRBV3-1; a weak D match, TRBD1 (6 bases). This CDR3 has 14 amino acids. The germline V and J ends were trimmed by 2 bases and 10 bases, with 12 bases remaining between them. Germline V CDR1 and CDR2: LGHDT, YNNKEL (reference sequence).

By frequency in the sample, this clone is medium-sized. The V call is TRBV30, the J call TRBJ1-2; D perhaps matches TRBD1 (5 bases). CDR3 length equals 14 residues. Germline CDR1 reads GTSNPN; CDR2 reads SVGIG (reference sequence). With 0 bases removed from V and 6 bases from J, the gap between germline ends came to 14 bases. The chain's CDR3 is CAWSVFVGGDGYTF. The CDR3 DNA is TGTGCCTGGAGTGTCTTCGTTGGGGGTGATGGCTACACCTTC.

This clone was detected ten times or more. The chain recombines TRBV28 with TRBJ2-7; TRBD1 matches 9 bases. The CDR3 runs 14 residues. The J segment lost 3 bases and the V segment lost 4 bases, leaving 4 bases of the junction unmatched. Germline loops: CDR1 MDHEN, CDR2 SYDVKM. The DNA of the CDR3 is TGTGCCAGCAGTTCCCGGGACAGGGTCTACGAGCAGTACTTC. Residues: CASSSRDRVYEQYF.

This clone was seen many times. The CDR3 protein is CATSDLGRLERGGPDTQYF. In DNA form, the CDR3 reads TGTGCCACCAGTGATTTGGGGCGTTTGGAGCGGGGGGGCCCAGATACGCAGTATTTT. The chain employs TRBV24-1 and TRBJ2-3; TRBD2 agrees at 10 bases. V dropped 0 bases and J dropped 4; count of bases not matched to a gene: 12. CDR1 is KGHDR and CDR2 is SFDVKD in the germline V gene. The CDR3 totals 19 residues.

This clone showed up many times. V usage is TRBV7-2 and J usage is TRBJ2-7; D remains ambiguous. Germline V gene data show CDR1 as SGHTA and CDR2 as FQGNSA. V lost 5 bases to trimming and J lost 0 bases, with 14 bases between them. This CDR3 is 15 amino acids long. The DNA for the CDR3 is TGTGCCAGCAGCCTCGGGCCCCGTAGCTCCTACGAGCAGTACTTC. Encoded protein: CASSLGPRSSYEQYF.

This sequence joins TRBV6-5 and TRBJ2-1; 13 bases agree with TRBD2. Germline V CDR1 and CDR2: MNHEY, SVGAGI. V lost 4 bases and J lost 2; bases outside the gene matches: 8. CDR3 length: 18 residues. For the CDR3, the DNA is TGTGCCAGCAGTTCTCTTAGGACTAGCGGGGGACCCTACAATGAGCAGTTCTTC. This sequence encodes CASSSLRTSGGPYNEQFF.

This clone is medium-sized. The chain combines TRBV24-1 with TRBJ2-1, with 8 nucleotides matching TRBD2. With V trimmed by 0 bases and J by 6 bases, 9 bases remained unmatched. This CDR3 comprises 17 residues. Germline lookup yields CDR1 KGHDR and CDR2 SFDVKD. CDR3 nucleotides: TGTGCCACCAGTGATTTGCATGCGGGAGGCCCCTCCAATGAGCAGTTCTTC. Protein product: CATSDLHAGGPSNEQFF.

This clone occurred many times. The J gene is TRBJ2-2, the V gene TRBV7-2, with 12 bases identical to TRBD2. Germline trimming cut 3 bases from V and 6 bases from J; bases unmatched to any gene: 11. The CDR3 consists of 18 residues. Germline V CDR1 and CDR2: SGHTA, FQGNSA. The CDR3 nucleotides read TGTGCCAGCAGCTTCGCTGGACTAGCGGGGTTCGGTGCCGGGGAGCTGTTTTTT. It translates to CASSFAGLAGFGAGELFF.

This clone was counted at least ten times. The sample has other DNA sequences that encode this CDR3 too. The rearrangement links TRBV11-3 to TRBJ2-1; 8 bases align to TRBD1. The germline V gene encodes CDR1 SGHNT and CDR2 YENEEA. The CDR3 extends over 11 amino acids. Germline trimming cut 5 bases from V and 14 bases from J; bases unmatched to any gene: 5. CDR3 region: CASSRQGTEFF. CDR3 coding DNA: TGTGCCAGCAGCAGACAGGGGACGGAGTTCTTC.

This clone was detected ten times or more. The genes are TRBV28 and TRBJ2-1; D is unclear. Germline V gene sequence: CDR1 MDHEN, CDR2 SYDVKM. This CDR3 region has 13 residues. V shed 5 bases and J shed 15 bases, with 20 bases lying between them. The CDR3 DNA reads TGTGCCAGCAGTCACCCCCCATCCGAGTATCGGTTCTTC. Its protein is CASSHPPSEYRFF.

V gene TRBV5-1 combines with J gene TRBJ2-1; D is ambiguous. Germline V gives CDR1 SGHRS, CDR2 YFSETQ. This CDR3 comprises 13 residues. The germline V and J ends were trimmed by 5 bases and 0 bases, with 6 bases remaining between them. The DNA of the CDR3 is TGCGCCAGCAGAGAGGACTCCTACAATGAGCAGTTCTTC. It yields the protein CASREDSYNEQFF. The entire variable domain, with the rest obtained from reference TRBV5-1 and TRBJ2-1, is as follows: KAGVTQTPRYLIKTRGQQVTLSCSPISGHRSVSWYQQTPGQGLQFLFEYFSETQRNKGNFPGRFSGRQFSNSRSEMNVSTLELGDSALYLCASREDSYNEQFFGPGTRLTVL.

This clone was detected many times. The V call is TRBV19, the J call TRBJ2-3, with D perhaps TRBD2 (7 bases). The germline CDR1 and CDR2 sequences are LNHDA and SQIVND (reference sequence). This CDR3 is built from 15 residues. V shed 2 bases and J shed 6 bases, with 15 bases lying between them. The CDR3 DNA reads TGTGCCAGTAGTATAAGTGGGGGGGCAGTTGATACGCAGTATTTT. It encodes CASSISGGAVDTQYF.

This clone was recorded at least ten times. The CDR3 nucleotides read TGCGCCAGCAGCCAAGTGATAGCGGGGTCCTACGAGCAGTACTTC. It specifies CASSQVIAGSYEQYF. The chain carries TRBV4-3 and TRBJ2-7, with 8 bases matching TRBD2. The germline CDR1 and CDR2 sequences are LGHNA and YSLEER. V shed 1 base, J shed 1 base, and the junction held 3 bases outside the gene matches. This CDR3 has 15 amino acids.

This clone was recorded at least ten times. CDR3 nucleotide sequence: TGTGCCAGCAGCTTAGTTGGGTCCTATAATTCACCCCTCCACTTT. It translates to CASSLVGSYNSPLHF. This sequence joins TRBV7-9 and TRBJ1-6; D ambiguous. The CDR3 contains 15 residues. Germline CDR1 and CDR2: SEHNR and FQNEAQ (reference sequence). Trimming pared 1 base from V and 1 base from J, leaving 5 bases between.

This clone was counted ten times or more. The V and J genes are TRBV20-1 and TRBJ2-7; 8 nucleotides align to TRBD1. Germline CDR1 reads DFQATT; CDR2 reads SNEGSKA (reference sequence). The CDR3 loop spans 14 amino acids. The junction had 9 bases not matched to a gene; V was cut back by 5 bases and J by 3 bases. CDR3 nucleotides: TGCAGTGCTGCAAGTGGGACAGGAAGCTACGAGCAGTACTTC. Protein product: CSAASGTGSYEQYF.

The sample holds many counts of this clone. This chain uses TRBV28 with TRBJ2-1, with D perhaps matching TRBD2 (6 bases). Trimming stripped 3 bases from V and 2 bases from J, with 11 bases between. This CDR3 is built from 15 residues. Germline loops: CDR1 MDHEN, CDR2 SYDVKM. The DNA of the CDR3 is TGTGCCAGCAGTTTTCAGGGAGGTACCTACAATGAGCAGTTCTTC. Translation: CASSFQGGTYNEQFF.

This clone was seen at least ten times. The V gene is TRBV28, the J gene TRBJ2-3, with D unclear. Germline lookup yields CDR1 MDHEN and CDR2 SYDVKM. V lost 6 bases and J lost 6, with 7 bases in between. This CDR3 comprises 11 residues. CDR3 residues: CASSLGDTQYF. In DNA, the CDR3 is TGTGCCAGCAGCCTTGGGGATACGCAGTATTTT.